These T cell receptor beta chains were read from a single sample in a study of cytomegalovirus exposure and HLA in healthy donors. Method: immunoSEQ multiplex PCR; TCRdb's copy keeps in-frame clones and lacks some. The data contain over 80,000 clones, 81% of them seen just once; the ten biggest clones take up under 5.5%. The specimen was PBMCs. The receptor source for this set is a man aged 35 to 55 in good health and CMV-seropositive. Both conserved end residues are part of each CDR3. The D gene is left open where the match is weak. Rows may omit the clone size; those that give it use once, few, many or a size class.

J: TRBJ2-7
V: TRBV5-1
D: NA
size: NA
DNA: TGCGCCAGCAGCTTGGAGGGGTACGAGCAGTACTTC
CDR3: CASSLEGYEQYF

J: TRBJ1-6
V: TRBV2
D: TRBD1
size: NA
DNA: TGTGCCAGCAGCTTATTGGGACAGGGGAATTCACCCCTCCACTTT
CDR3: CASSLLGQGNSPLHF

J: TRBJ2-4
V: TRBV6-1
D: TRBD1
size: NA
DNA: TGTGCCAGCAAGGCAGGGGGCAATCAGTACTTC
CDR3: CASKAGGNQYF

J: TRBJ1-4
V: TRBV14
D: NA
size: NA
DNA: TGTGCCAGCAGCCAAGAAGCGCCGGGACACTTAAATGAAAAACTGTTTTTT
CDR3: CASSQEAPGHLNEKLFF

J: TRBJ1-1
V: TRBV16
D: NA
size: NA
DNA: TGTGCCAGCAGCCAATCGGATAGGGGATACACTGAAGCTTTCTTT
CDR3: CASSQSDRGYTEAFF

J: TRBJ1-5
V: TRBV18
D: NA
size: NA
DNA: TGTGCCAGCTCACCACCGATCACGGGGCCCCAGCATTTT
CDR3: CASSPPITGPQHF

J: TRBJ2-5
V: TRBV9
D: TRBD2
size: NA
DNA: TGTGCCAGCAGCGTAGGGGATAGCGGGGGGCCGGAGGAGACCCAGTACTTC
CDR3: CASSVGDSGGPEETQYF

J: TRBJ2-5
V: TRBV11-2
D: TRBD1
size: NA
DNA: TGTGCCAGCAGCTTGGGGGACAGATACCAAGAGACCCAGTACTTC
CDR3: CASSLGDRYQETQYF

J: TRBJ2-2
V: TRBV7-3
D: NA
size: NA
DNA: TGTGCCAGCAGCTTGGAGGGGAGAACCGGGGAGCTGTTTTTT
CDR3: CASSLEGRTGELFF

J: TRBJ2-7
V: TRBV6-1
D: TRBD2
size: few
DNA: TGTGCCAGCAGTGAAAGGGTGGGGCTACTAGCGGGAGGGCTATACGAGCAGTACTTC
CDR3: CASSERVGLLAGGLYEQYF

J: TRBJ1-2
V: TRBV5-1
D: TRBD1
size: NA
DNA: TGCGCCAGCAGCCCATCGACAGGGGTATTTAGCGGCTACACCTTC
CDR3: CASSPSTGVFSGYTF

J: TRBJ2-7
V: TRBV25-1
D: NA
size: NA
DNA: TGTGCCAGCAGTGAAGGTTATGACACCAACGAGCAGTACTTC
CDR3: CASSEGYDTNEQYF

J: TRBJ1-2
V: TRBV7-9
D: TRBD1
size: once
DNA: TGTGCCAGCAGAAAGACAGGGGCTTCGGATGGCTACACCTTC
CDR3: CASRKTGASDGYTF

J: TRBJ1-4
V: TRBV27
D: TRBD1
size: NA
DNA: TGTGCCAGCAGTACTCTACAGGGGGTTAATGAAAAACTGTTTTTT
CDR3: CASSTLQGVNEKLFF